This TCR beta chain was observed in a study of cytomegalovirus exposure and HLA in healthy donors. Study observations and caveats: Researchers counted roughly 160 TCR beta chains as cytomegalovirus-associated. Most TCRs appeared rarely, but some public TCRs recurred in many donors.

Regarding this clone: Antigen unknown.

Profiled with immunoSEQ multiplex PCR; TCRdb holds only in-frame clones, not every one. The repertoire includes about 240,000 clones, approximately 83% of them detected once, and around 1.2% sits in the top ten. The length of the CDR3 is 16 residues. In germline, CDR1 is SGHRS, CDR2 YFSETQ. V lost 4 bases, J lost 0 bases, and 14 bases lay in between. The sequencing sample was made of PBMCs. J is TRBJ1-3 and V is TRBV5-1, with D unresolved. This TCR derives from a woman in her thirties in good health and CMV-seropositive. The CDR3 DNA reads TGCGCCAGCAGCCTCAATACAGCCGCCTCTGGAAACACCATATATTTT. It yields the protein CASSLNTAASGNTIYF.